These 22 T cell receptor beta chains came from one sample sequenced in a study of cytotoxic CD8 clonotypes in ibrutinib-treated CLL (dated by TCRdb to the early 2020s). This specimen's time point label, interpreted: 12 months on ibrutinib. The method behind the library was the immunoSEQ multiplex PCR assay. TCRdb carries this immuneACCESS record with in-frame sequences only. Its versions omit some clonotypes, under half of them owing to an unresolved V gene in the studies checked, with the rest unexplained. This sample comprises approximately 100,000 clones, approximately 82% of them detected only once. Jointly, the top ten make up less than 35% of the sample. Specimen: PBMCs, collected after 12 months of ibrutinib treatment. These receptors all stem from a human donor with chronic lymphocytic leukemia.

This clone appeared once. The chain uses TRBV5-1 and TRBJ2-5; TRBD1 matches 9 bases. Germline CDR1 and CDR2: SGHRS and YFSETQ. The CDR3 spans 14 residues. After removal of 5 bases from V and 3 bases from J, the junction contained 5 bases not matched to a gene. The CDR3 reads CASSSGTGKETQYF. The CDR3 nucleotides read TGCGCCAGCAGTTCCGGGACAGGGAAAGAGACCCAGTACTTC. Together with reference TRBV5-1 and TRBJ2-5, the CDR3 gives the full variable domain: KAGVTQTPRYLIKTRGQQVTLSCSPISGHRSVSWYQQTPGQGLQFLFEYFSETQRNKGNFPGRFSGRQFSNSRSEMNVSTLELGDSALYLCASSSGTGKETQYFGPGTRLLVL.

The chain carries TRBV6-1 and TRBJ1-3; TRBD1 might be the D (5 bases). The CDR3 extends over 15 amino acids. V lost 6 bases and J lost 0, with 12 bases in between. Germline assignment: CDR1 MNHNS and CDR2 SASEGT. The CDR3 DNA follows: TGTGCCAGCAGGGGGACTCATCACTCTGGAAACACCATATATTTT. Its translation: CASRGTHHSGNTIYF.

The chain carries TRBV6-4 and TRBJ1-4, with D maybe TRBD1 (5 bases). In germline, CDR1 is MRHNA, CDR2 SNTAGT. CDR3 length equals 15 residues. Trimming pared 4 bases from V and 4 bases from J, leaving 13 bases between. The CDR3 coding sequence is TGTGCCAGCAGTGGGAGGGACGGCAGTAATGAAAAACTGTTTTTT. It specifies CASSGRDGSNEKLFF.

The genes are TRBV10-3 and TRBJ1-4, with TRBD1 identical over 7 bases. CDR1 is ENHRY and CDR2 is SYGVKD in the germline V gene. The CDR3 contains 15 residues. V gave up 5 bases and J gave up 8 bases; unmatched junction bases: 11. CDR3 DNA: TGTGCCATCAGTTTTGACAGGGCCTCCCGGGAAAAACTGTTTTTT. Amino acid sequence: CAISFDRASREKLFF.

This chain links TRBV6-5 with TRBJ2-3; 12 bases fit TRBD2. There are 15 residues in the CDR3. CDR1 and CDR2 from the germline V gene are MNHEY and SVGAGI. With 5 bases clipped from V and 4 bases from J, the junction kept 4 bases outside the gene matches. In DNA form, the CDR3 reads TGTGCCAGCAGTCGGACTAGCGGGGCCCCAGATACGCAGTATTTT. Encoded protein: CASSRTSGAPDTQYF.

The chain couples TRBV28 to TRBJ1-2, with 7 bases fitting TRBD1. CDR1 MDHEN and CDR2 SYDVKM come from the germline V gene. There are 14 residues in the CDR3. Germline trimming cut 3 bases from V and 7 bases from J; bases unmatched to any gene: 8. Here the CDR3 DNA reads TGTGCCAGCAGTTTCGCCGACAGGGTGGCTGGCTACACCTTC. Protein sequence: CASSFADRVAGYTF.

Points on this clone: This sample also contains other DNA sequences that code for the same CDR3. V usage is TRBV9 and J usage is TRBJ1-2, with D possibly TRBD1 on 6 matching bases. CDR3 length: 14 amino acids. Trimming removed 1 base at V and 2 bases at J, with 9 bases between. The germline V gene encodes CDR1 SGDLS and CDR2 YYNGEE. CDR3 protein: CASSVSGTNYGYTF. As DNA, the CDR3 is TGTGCCAGCAGCGTAAGCGGGACAAACTATGGCTACACCTTC. Based on the CDR3 plus reference TRBV9 and TRBJ1-2, the full variable domain is DSGVTQTPKHLITATGQRVTLRCSPRSGDLSVYWYQQSLDQGLQFLIQYYNGEERAKGNILERFSAQQFPDLHSELNLSSLELGDSALYFCASSVSGTNYGYTFGSGTRLTVV.

The V call is TRBV6-1, the J call TRBJ1-1, with D possibly matching TRBD1 (6 bases). This CDR3 region has 13 residues. Trimming removed 7 bases at V and 4 bases at J, with 13 bases between. The germline gives CDR1 MNHNS, CDR2 SASEGT. In DNA form, the CDR3 reads TGTGCCAGCAATAGCAGGGGACGCACTGAAGCTTTCTTT. Residues: CASNSRGRTEAFF.

This rearrangement joins TRBV11-1 to TRBJ2-5, with a weak D call TRBD2 (5 bases). Deletions cut 3 bases from V and 14 bases from J, with 22 bases between. This CDR3 is built from 14 residues. CDR1 and CDR2 from the germline V gene are SGHAT and FQDESV (reference sequence). The CDR3: CASSLRTGLIPIYF. The CDR3 nucleotides read TGTGCCAGCAGCTTGAGAACCGGACTCATCCCCATTTACTTC. Filled out from reference TRBV11-1 and TRBJ2-5, the complete variable domain reads EAEVAQSPRYKITEKSQAVAFWCDPISGHATLYWYRQILGQGPELLVQFQDESVVDDSQLPKDRFSAERLKGVDSTLKIQPAELGDSAMYLCASSLRTGLIPIYFGPGTRLLVL.

J is TRBJ2-7 and V is TRBV18; 11 positions match TRBD2. CDR1 KGHSH and CDR2 LQKENI come from the germline V gene. Trimming cost V 5 bases and J 6 bases; bases outside gene matches: 9. The CDR3 loop spans 15 amino acids. The CDR3 bases are TGTGCCAGCTCATCCTCGACTAGCGGGGAGGGCGAGCAGTACTTC. It translates to CASSSSTSGEGEQYF.

This chain uses TRBV7-2 with TRBJ1-1; D uncertain. The CDR3 covers 13 residues. Germline values: CDR1 SGHTA, CDR2 FQGNSA. The V end was cut by 1 base, the J end by 5 bases, with 8 bases between. The CDR3 sequence: CASSLDGGTEAFF. DNA for the CDR3: TGTGCCAGCAGCTTAGACGGTGGAACTGAAGCTTTCTTT. The full variable domain, in which reference TRBV7-2 and TRBJ1-1 provide the parts outside the CDR3, is GAGVSQSPSNKVTEKGKDVELRCDPISGHTALYWYRQSLGQGLEFLIYFQGNSAPDKSGLPSDRFSAERTGGSVSTLTIQRTQQEDSAVYLCASSLDGGTEAFFGQGTRLTVV.

The CDR3 protein is CASSPSGASTDTQYF. CDR3 nucleotides: TGTGCCAGCAGCCCCAGCGGGGCTAGCACAGATACGCAGTATTTT. The V call is TRBV7-9, the J call TRBJ2-3; TRBD2 agrees at 7 bases. Germline CDR1 SEHNR, CDR2 FQNEAQ (reference sequence). Trimming took 5 bases from V and 0 from J; bases not matched to a gene: 5. There are 15 residues in the CDR3.

The rearrangement joins TRBV10-2 to TRBJ2-1; perhaps TRBD1 as D (6 bases). This CDR3 comprises 19 residues. From germline, CDR1 is WSHSY and CDR2 SAAADI. V dropped 7 bases and J dropped 0 bases, with 25 bases sitting between them. DNA of the CDR3: TGCGCCAGCACCCAAGGGCCGACCCAGGGGCGAAGCTCCTACAATGAGCAGTTCTTC. Protein: CASTQGPTQGRSSYNEQFF.

This clone was found a few times. The chain carries TRBV28 and TRBJ1-4; D unresolved. This CDR3 spans 11 amino acids. V shed 5 bases and J shed 8 bases, with 6 bases lying between them. Germline CDR1 and CDR2: MDHEN and SYDVKM. CDR3 amino acids: CASSRREKLFF. The CDR3 bases are TGTGCCAGCAGTCGTAGGGAAAAACTGTTTTTT.

The chain links TRBV5-1 to TRBJ2-6, with TRBD1 identical over 8 bases. The germline V gene has CDR1 SGHRS and CDR2 YFSETQ. The CDR3 runs to 16 residues. Losses at the gene ends were 6 bases for V and 0 bases for J; bases not matched to a gene: 5. CDR3 loop: CASTWDRPSGANVLTF. DNA for the CDR3: TGCGCCAGCACCTGGGACAGGCCCTCTGGGGCCAACGTCCTGACTTTC.

This chain joins TRBV27 and TRBJ2-2; D assignment may be TRBD1 or TRBD2 (6 bases each). The CDR3 is 13 residues long. Trimming took off 10 bases at V and 8 bases at J, with 17 bases between the two ends. Germline V gene sequence: CDR1 MNHEY, CDR2 SMNVEV (reference sequence). The CDR3 sequence is CAIARGGIGELFF. The CDR3 bases are TGTGCCATAGCACGAGGGGGGATTGGGGAGCTGTTTTTT.

This chain joins TRBV5-1 and TRBJ2-5; 8 bases line up with TRBD2. CDR3 size: 15 residues. J lost 3 bases, V lost 2 bases, and 6 bases had no gene match. Germline V gene lookup returns CDR1 SGHRS and CDR2 YFSETQ. CDR3 loop: CASSFAGGPEETQYF. DNA for the CDR3: TGCGCCAGCAGCTTTGCGGGGGGCCCCGAAGAGACCCAGTACTTC.

The gene calls are TRBV5-8 and TRBJ2-3; unclear D gene. Trimming removed 10 bases at V and 2 bases at J, with 14 bases between. The CDR3 spans 13 residues. CDR1 is SGHTS, CDR2 YDEGEE, per germline. The chain's CDR3 is CAENGPSTDTQYF. The CDR3 DNA follows: TGTGCCGAAAACGGTCCCTCCACAGATACGCAGTATTTT.

The chain is built from TRBV7-2 and TRBJ2-7, with D perhaps matching TRBD1 or TRBD2 (5 bases each). V lost 8 bases, J lost 2 bases, and 13 bases lay in between. This CDR3 contains 13 residues. CDR1 and CDR2 from the germline V gene are SGHTA and FQGNSA. CDR3 residues: CASGWVGAYEQYF. CDR3 nucleotide sequence: TGTGCCAGCGGCTGGGTGGGGGCCTACGAGCAGTACTTC.

The V and J genes are TRBV7-6 and TRBJ2-1, with 12 bases fitting TRBD2. In germline, CDR1 is SGHVS, CDR2 FNYEAQ. The J segment lost 9 bases and the V segment lost 5 bases, leaving 5 bases of the junction unmatched. CDR3 length: 14 residues. The CDR3 sequence: CASSPSGGAGEQFF. CDR3 nucleotides: TGTGCCAGCAGCCCTAGCGGGGGGGCGGGTGAGCAGTTCTTC.

This chain connects TRBV18 to TRBJ2-3; D may be TRBD1 or TRBD2 (5 bases each). CDR1 is KGHSH and CDR2 is LQKENI in the germline V gene. The CDR3 covers 14 residues. V lost 1 base and J 3 bases, leaving 8 bases between the germline ends. The CDR3 is CASSPQGSTDTQYF. CDR3 nucleotides: TGTGCCAGCTCACCACAGGGGAGTACAGATACGCAGTATTTT.

The chain employs TRBV5-6 and TRBJ2-1; 12 bases are shared with TRBD2. With 0 bases clipped from V and 7 bases from J, the junction kept 2 bases outside the gene matches. Germline V gives CDR1 SGHDT, CDR2 YYEEEE. The CDR3 runs to 15 residues. CDR3 sequence reads: CASSLAGLAGNEQFF. For the CDR3, the DNA is TGTGCCAGCAGCTTGGCAGGACTAGCGGGGAATGAGCAGTTCTTC.